These 8 T cell receptor beta chains came from one sample sequenced in a study of blood T cell repertoires in COVID-19. Here immunoSEQ multiplex PCR was the method, and the copy in TCRdb shows in-frame clones only, minus some. The table lists 150,000 to 200,000 clones, about 87% of them singletons, with 20% to 30% in the top ten. Sample: peripheral blood. These receptors came from a man aged 55 to 69 with acute or convalescent COVID-19.

This chain links TRBV19 with TRBJ2-7; D is perhaps TRBD1 (5 bases). The CDR3 contains 14 residues. Per the germline V gene, CDR1 is LNHDA and CDR2 is SQIVND (reference sequence). Trimming took off 6 bases at V and 5 bases at J, with 17 bases between the two ends. DNA for the CDR3: TGTGCCAGTAGCCATGGGGCAAGGTGGAACGAGCAGTACTTC. Its protein is CASSHGARWNEQYF.

The chain links TRBV6-1 to TRBJ2-3; D call uncertain. With 2 bases removed from V and 5 bases from J, the gap between germline ends came to 14 bases. The germline V gene encodes CDR1 MNHNS and CDR2 SASEGT. The CDR3 is 15 amino acids. The CDR3 loop reads CASSENLSTGDTQYF. In DNA, the CDR3 is TGTGCCAGCAGTGAAAATTTAAGCACGGGAGATACGCAGTATTTT.

CDR3 in DNA: TGTGCCAGCAGCCTTCCTGGAAACACCATATATTTT. It encodes CASSLPGNTIYF. This chain joins TRBV6-6 and TRBJ1-3; D uncertain. Trimming stripped 6 bases from V and 2 bases from J, with 5 bases between. Germline V CDR1 and CDR2: MNHNY, SVGAGI (reference sequence). This CDR3 region has 12 residues.

The chain uses TRBV6-4 and TRBJ1-2, with D possibly matching TRBD1 (6 bases). CDR3 length: 13 residues. Germline V lookup: CDR1 MRHNA, CDR2 SNTAGT. Trimming removed 4 bases from V and 7 bases from J, with 13 bases in between. The CDR3 loop reads CASSVTGSLGYTF. The CDR3 DNA follows: TGTGCCAGCAGTGTGACAGGCAGCCTTGGCTACACCTTC.

This clone has a single count. V is TRBV11-3 and J is TRBJ2-2; 8 bases align to TRBD1. J was trimmed by 7 bases and V by 5 bases; bases with no gene match: 9. The V gene's germline CDR1 is SGHNT and CDR2 YENEEA. The CDR3 is made up of 15 amino acids. The CDR3 region has the DNA TGTGCCAGCAGCCTCCGGGCAGGGGGCGGCGGGGAGCTGTTTTTT. Amino acids: CASSLRAGGGGELFF.

The chain has TRBV13 and TRBJ1-6, with 7 bases aligning to TRBD1. Trimming took 3 bases from V and 6 from J; bases not matched to a gene: 2. CDR3 length: 14 residues. Germline V gene data show CDR1 as PRHDT and CDR2 as FYEKMQ (reference sequence). CDR3 residues: CASSLQGVNSPLHF. The DNA for the CDR3 is TGTGCCAGCAGCTTGCAGGGGGTTAATTCACCCCTCCACTTT.

The V call is TRBV7-9, the J call TRBJ1-2; 9 bases line up with TRBD1. Per germline, CDR1 SEHNR and CDR2 FQNEAQ (reference sequence). There are 14 residues in the CDR3. The V and J ends lost 4 bases and 7 bases, in that order; junction bases with no gene match: 7. CDR3 amino acids: CASSSQGAPRGYTF. Here the CDR3 DNA reads TGTGCCAGCAGCTCACAGGGGGCCCCGCGTGGCTACACCTTC.

The J gene is TRBJ1-2, the V gene TRBV7-9; the match to TRBD1 covers 8 bases. The CDR3 is 15 residues long. The V and J ends lost 3 bases and 3 bases, in that order; junction bases with no gene match: 6. Germline CDR1 SEHNR, CDR2 FQNEAQ (reference sequence). This CDR3 is CASSLWDRPYYGYTF. The CDR3 DNA sequence: TGTGCCAGCAGCTTGTGGGACAGGCCCTACTATGGCTACACCTTC.